This entry describes one T cell receptor beta chain. Running of the assay took place at deep level. The data were produced by immunoSEQ multiplex PCR, yet TCRdb's version contains in-frame clones alone and is incomplete. This table has about 480,000 clones, roughly 79% appearing once. Nashville, Tennessee was home to all donors, each a Caucasian adult. The study used about 100 million PBMCs per unsorted sample for genomic DNA. The data were taken from a study of shared clonotypes between healthy human individuals. For the study at large: The composition of the donors was a couple of women and a few men aged 18 to 49.

The J segment lost 3 bases and the V segment lost 8 bases, leaving 5 bases of the junction unmatched. This CDR3 comprises 13 residues. From germline, CDR1 is SNHLY and CDR2 FYNNEI. The sequence derives from a middle-aged woman in good health. Some clones in this sample may be carry-over from other donors' samples. Material: PBMCs. V usage is TRBV2 and J usage is TRBJ1-1; 8 bases agree with TRBD1. The CDR3 sequence: CASATGGHTEAFF. The CDR3 DNA sequence: TGTGCCAGCGCCACAGGGGGTCACACTGAAGCTTTCTTT.